The 29 T cell receptor beta chains in this list originate from one sample, sequenced in a study of blood T cell repertoires in COVID-19. Only in-frame clones appear in the TCRdb table, and some are missing; sequencing was by immunoSEQ multiplex PCR. Of 330,000 or so clones in the sample, 87% were seen once. The source material was PBMCs or T cells enriched from blood (not recorded which). These TCRs come from a man aged 40-49 years in a cohort exposed to, infected with or recovered from COVID-19 (not recorded which).

This clone was observed a few times. The chain employs TRBV10-2 and TRBJ1-5; D is perhaps TRBD1 (5 bases). This CDR3 comprises 13 residues. Trimming stripped 5 bases from V and 7 bases from J, with 12 bases between. Germline V gene lookup returns CDR1 WSHSY and CDR2 SAAADI. This chain's CDR3 is CASSRGRRQPQHF. CDR3 nucleotides: TGCGCCAGCAGTCGGGGGAGGAGACAGCCCCAGCATTTT.

The chain recombines TRBV6-5 with TRBJ2-1, with a weak D call TRBD1 (5 bases). The CDR3 is made up of 13 amino acids. V dropped 4 bases and J dropped 10 bases, with 14 bases sitting between them. CDR1 and CDR2 (germline): MNHEY, SVGAGI. The CDR3 bases are TGTGCCAGCAGTTCGTATGGGGCGAGGGAGCAGTTCTTC. Protein sequence: CASSSYGAREQFF.

This clone showed up just a few times. The genes are TRBV5-6 and TRBJ2-1, with D possibly matching TRBD2 (8 bases). The V end lost 3 bases, the J end lost 15 bases, and 25 bases lay between the germline ends. There are 15 residues in the CDR3. Germline CDR1 reads SGHDT; CDR2 reads YYEEEE. Written as DNA, the CDR3 is TGTGCCAGCAGCTCAGACGCAGGGGGGAGGACTAGCCTGTTCTTC. Its translation: CASSSDAGGRTSLFF.

V and J are TRBV5-1 and TRBJ2-7; TRBD2 aligns across 14 bases. Germline lookup yields CDR1 SGHRS and CDR2 YFSETQ. CDR3 length: 17 amino acids. The V gene end was trimmed by 4 bases and the J gene end by 6 bases; junction bases not matched to a gene: 12. Written as DNA, the CDR3 is TGCGCCAGCAGCGTGACTTCCGGGACTAGCGGGAGTGGCGAGCAGTACTTC. It specifies CASSVTSGTSGSGEQYF.

The chain combines TRBV5-1 with TRBJ2-1, with D possibly matching TRBD1 (6 bases). CDR1 is SGHRS and CDR2 is YFSETQ in the germline V gene. Trimming pared 6 bases from V and 4 bases from J, leaving 11 bases between. The CDR3 loop spans 13 amino acids. CDR3 DNA: TGCGCCAGCACACGGACAGATTACAATGAGCAGTTCTTC. It specifies CASTRTDYNEQFF.

The CDR3 is CASSAGIYNEQFF. DNA of the CDR3: TGTGCCAGCAGCGCAGGAATATACAATGAGCAGTTCTTC. The chain recombines TRBV9 with TRBJ2-1; D is ambiguous. Per the germline V gene, CDR1 is SGDLS and CDR2 is YYNGEE. The germline V and J ends were trimmed by 3 bases and 4 bases, with 8 bases remaining between them. This CDR3 contains 13 residues.

The chain couples TRBV19 to TRBJ1-2; possibly TRBD1 for D (6 bases). The germline V gene has CDR1 LNHDA and CDR2 SQIVND (reference sequence). Trimming took off 5 bases at V and 5 bases at J, with 12 bases between the two ends. The CDR3 is 13 amino acids. CDR3 loop: CASSGPGHYGYTF. CDR3 nucleotides: TGTGCCAGTAGTGGTCCGGGACATTATGGCTACACCTTC. Complete variable domain (other parts from reference TRBV19 and TRBJ1-2): DGGITQSPKYLFRKEGQNVTLSCEQNLNHDAMYWYRQDPGQGLRLIYYSQIVNDFQKGDIAEGYSVSREKKESFPLTVTSAQKNPTAFYLCASSGPGHYGYTFGSGTRLTVV.

This clone was counted once. The V and J genes are TRBV4-2 and TRBJ1-4; D remains unclear. V lost 0 bases, J lost 4 bases, and 9 bases lay in between. The CDR3 sequence is 15 residues long. CDR1 LGHNA and CDR2 YNFKEQ come from the germline V gene. The CDR3 region is CASSQEWAYNEKLFF. The CDR3 coding sequence is TGTGCCAGCAGCCAAGAATGGGCGTATAATGAAAAACTGTTTTTT.

The CDR3 is CASSFLPTGGYEQYF. CDR3 coding DNA: TGCGCCAGCAGCTTCCTCCCGACAGGGGGTTACGAGCAGTACTTC. J is TRBJ2-7 and V is TRBV5-1; 9 nucleotides line up with TRBD1. The V gene's germline CDR1 is SGHRS and CDR2 YFSETQ. This CDR3 has 15 residues. The V segment lost 2 bases and the J segment 4 bases; nucleotides outside the gene matches: 7.

The gene calls are TRBV30 and TRBJ1-1; the match to TRBD1 covers 8 bases. The V segment lost 0 bases and the J segment 0 bases; nucleotides outside the gene matches: 3. From germline, CDR1 is GTSNPN and CDR2 SVGIG (reference sequence). The CDR3 loop spans 15 amino acids. The CDR3 protein is CAWSVNRGVNTEAFF. CDR3 DNA sequence: TGTGCCTGGAGTGTAAACAGGGGGGTGAACACTGAAGCTTTCTTT.

The chain is built from TRBV30 and TRBJ1-6, with 7 bases that match TRBD1. Germline V gene data show CDR1 as GTSNPN and CDR2 as SVGIG (reference sequence). V gave up 3 bases and J gave up 7 bases; unmatched junction bases: 12. This CDR3 is 16 amino acids long. In DNA, the CDR3 is TGTGCCTGGAGGGCCCTCGGGACAGTCCGAAATTCACCCCTCCACTTT. This codes for CAWRALGTVRNSPLHF.

The V call is TRBV5-1, the J call TRBJ1-1; the D is unclear. The CDR3 runs 14 residues. V lost 0 bases and J lost 1, with 7 bases in between. Germline assignment: CDR1 SGHRS and CDR2 YFSETQ. The CDR3 is CASSLGEENTEAFF. The CDR3 region has the DNA TGCGCCAGCAGCTTGGGTGAGGAGAACACTGAAGCTTTCTTT.

This chain joins TRBV15 and TRBJ2-1; 12 bases map to TRBD1. This CDR3 region has 15 residues. CDR1 and CDR2 from the germline V gene are LNHNV and YYDKDF (reference sequence). With 4 bases clipped from V and 10 bases from J, the junction kept 8 bases outside the gene matches. This chain's CDR3 is CATSKGGTGGGEQFF. The DNA for the CDR3 is TGTGCCACCAGCAAGGGGGGGACAGGGGGCGGAGAGCAGTTCTTC.

The rearrangement uses TRBV2 and TRBJ2-5, with 9 bases that match TRBD2. With V trimmed by 4 bases and J by 2 bases, 8 bases remained unmatched. Per germline, CDR1 SNHLY and CDR2 FYNNEI. CDR3 size: 16 residues. The CDR3 DNA is TGTGCCAGCAGTGGAGGTACTAGCGGGTGGCAAGAGACCCAGTACTTC. Translating it yields CASSGGTSGWQETQYF. Looking up the rest from reference TRBV2 and TRBJ2-5 gives the full variable domain: EPEVTQTPSHQVTQMGQEVILRCVPISNHLYFYWYRQILGQKVEFLVSFYNNEISEKSEIFDDQFSVERPDGSNFTLKIRSTKLEDSAMYFCASSGGTSGWQETQYFGPGTRLLVL.

This clone was seen only a few times. V gene TRBV27 combines with J gene TRBJ2-5; D perhaps matches TRBD1 (5 bases). Germline CDR1 MNHEY, CDR2 SMNVEV (reference sequence). V lost 2 bases and J 5 bases, leaving 15 bases between the germline ends. This CDR3 is built from 15 residues. CDR3 in amino acids: CASSLGSWGRETQYF. The CDR3 nucleotides are TGTGCCAGCAGTTTAGGTAGTTGGGGCCGGGAGACCCAGTACTTC.

The gene calls are TRBV3-1 (or the pseudogene TRBV3-2) and TRBJ2-7; 7 bases fit TRBD1. Trimming cost V 1 base and J 1 base; bases outside gene matches: 7. Germline CDR1 and CDR2: LGHDT and YNNKEL (reference sequence). The CDR3 loop spans 16 amino acids. The CDR3 spells CASSQASDRDSYEQYF. The CDR3 DNA sequence: TGTGCCAGCAGCCAAGCCTCAGACAGGGATTCCTACGAGCAGTACTTC.

The table lists this clone with a count of one. This sequence joins TRBV5-1 and TRBJ2-2; 13 nucleotides align to TRBD2. The J segment lost 0 bases and the V segment lost 5 bases, leaving 7 bases of the junction unmatched. This CDR3 contains 18 residues. Germline CDR1 SGHRS, CDR2 YFSETQ. The CDR3 nucleotides are TGCGCCAGCAGACGACTAGCGGGAGGTTCGGCGAACACCGGGGAGCTGTTTTTT. Protein sequence: CASRRLAGGSANTGELFF. The full variable domain, in which reference TRBV5-1 and TRBJ2-2 provide the parts outside the CDR3, is KAGVTQTPRYLIKTRGQQVTLSCSPISGHRSVSWYQQTPGQGLQFLFEYFSETQRNKGNFPGRFSGRQFSNSRSEMNVSTLELGDSALYLCASRRLAGGSANTGELFFGEGSRLTVL.

The chain employs TRBV19 and TRBJ2-7; 8 positions agree with TRBD1. The V segment lost 4 bases and the J segment 3 bases; nucleotides outside the gene matches: 8. This CDR3 has 15 residues. In germline, CDR1 is LNHDA, CDR2 SQIVND (reference sequence). CDR3 sequence: CASSTGGAGLYEQYF. DNA of the CDR3: TGTGCCAGTAGTACAGGGGGCGCAGGGCTCTACGAGCAGTACTTC.

This sequence joins TRBV28 and TRBJ2-7; TRBD2 is a possible D gene (6 bases). Germline CDR1 and CDR2: MDHEN and SYDVKM. V gave up 6 bases and J gave up 3 bases, with 12 bases separating them. The CDR3 runs to 13 residues. CDR3 loop: CASSALASYEQYF. As DNA, the CDR3 is TGTGCCAGCAGCGCCCTAGCGAGCTACGAGCAGTACTTC.

This sequence joins TRBV25-1 and TRBJ1-4; 7 bases match TRBD1. Losses at the gene ends were 3 bases for V and 4 bases for J; bases not matched to a gene: 5. This CDR3 spans 15 amino acids. Germline assignment: CDR1 MGHDK and CDR2 SYGVNS. Here the CDR3 reads CASSDDRVGNEKLFF. The CDR3 DNA is TGTGCCAGCAGTGACGACAGGGTGGGTAATGAAAAACTGTTTTTT.

This chain links TRBV6-5 with TRBJ2-7; 9 nucleotides line up with TRBD1. The germline V gene has CDR1 MNHEY and CDR2 SVGAGI. The CDR3 contains 15 residues. Trimming at V came to 6 bases and at J to 5 bases, leaving 11 bases not matched to a gene. The CDR3 DNA follows: TGTGCCAGCAGAGACACCGGGACAGGGTCTGACGAGCAGTACTTC. Translation: CASRDTGTGSDEQYF.

The V call is TRBV5-1, the J call TRBJ2-1; 9 bases match TRBD2. Trimming removed 4 bases from V and 2 bases from J; junction bases left unmatched: 7. CDR3 size: 16 residues. The germline V gene encodes CDR1 SGHRS and CDR2 YFSETQ. CDR3 amino acids: CASSRDSGRTYNEQFF. CDR3 in DNA: TGCGCCAGCAGCAGAGATAGCGGGAGAACCTACAATGAGCAGTTCTTC.

The V call is TRBV5-1, the J call TRBJ2-6, with 11 bases identical to TRBD1. The CDR3 sequence is 18 residues long. The germline V gene has CDR1 SGHRS and CDR2 YFSETQ. V gave up 0 bases and J gave up 1 base; unmatched junction bases: 3. In DNA form, the CDR3 reads TGCGCCAGCAGCTTGGATGGACAGGGGGCGTCTGGGGCCAACGTCCTGACTTTC. This sequence encodes CASSLDGQGASGANVLTF.

The rearrangement uses TRBV27 and TRBJ2-2, with 13 bases fitting TRBD2. The germline V gene encodes CDR1 MNHEY and CDR2 SMNVEV (reference sequence). V gave up 5 bases and J gave up 5 bases; unmatched junction bases: 11. The CDR3 has 18 residues. The CDR3 bases are TGTGCCAGCAGTCTTCGGACGGGGGGACTAGCGGGGACCGGGGAGCTGTTTTTT. As protein: CASSLRTGGLAGTGELFF.

V usage is TRBV5-1 and J usage is TRBJ1-1; tentatively, D is TRBD1 (5 bases). V lost 3 bases, J lost 0 bases, and 9 bases lay in between. The V gene's germline CDR1 is SGHRS and CDR2 YFSETQ. This CDR3 region has 14 residues. CDR3 nucleotide sequence: TGCGCCAGCAGCTCAGGACACTTGAACACTGAAGCTTTCTTT. Translating it yields CASSSGHLNTEAFF. Drawing the rest from reference TRBV5-1 and TRBJ1-1, the complete variable domain is KAGVTQTPRYLIKTRGQQVTLSCSPISGHRSVSWYQQTPGQGLQFLFEYFSETQRNKGNFPGRFSGRQFSNSRSEMNVSTLELGDSALYLCASSSGHLNTEAFFGQGTRLTVV.

V usage is TRBV7-2 and J usage is TRBJ2-1, with TRBD2 matching 11 bases. Germline lookup yields CDR1 SGHTA and CDR2 FQGNSA. This CDR3 has 14 amino acids. V shed 9 bases and J 4 bases; nucleotides not matched to a gene: 5. CDR3 region: CASSGTSGYNEQFF. The CDR3 DNA reads TGTGCCAGTTCCGGGACTAGCGGATACAATGAGCAGTTCTTC. Full variable domain (missing parts from reference TRBV7-2 and TRBJ2-1): GAGVSQSPSNKVTEKGKDVELRCDPISGHTALYWYRQSLGQGLEFLIYFQGNSAPDKSGLPSDRFSAERTGGSVSTLTIQRTQQEDSAVYLCASSGTSGYNEQFFGPGTRLTVL.

V usage is TRBV18 and J usage is TRBJ1-1; D not certain. The CDR3 covers 15 residues. Germline lookup yields CDR1 KGHSH and CDR2 LQKENI. V was clipped by 1 base and J by 1 base, with 10 bases between them. The CDR3 is CASSPRGGPNTEAFF. The CDR3 nucleotides are TGTGCCAGCTCACCACGAGGAGGCCCGAACACTGAAGCTTTCTTT.

The gene calls are TRBV18 and TRBJ1-6, with 7 positions matching TRBD1. The CDR3 consists of 17 residues. With 3 bases clipped from V and 9 bases from J, the junction kept 14 bases outside the gene matches. Germline V lookup: CDR1 KGHSH, CDR2 LQKENI. Here the CDR3 reads CASSPSTGAMISSPLHF. CDR3 sequence (DNA): TGTGCCAGCTCACCCTCCACAGGGGCGATGATAAGTTCACCCCTCCACTTT. The full variable domain, rest sourced from reference TRBV18 and TRBJ1-6, is NAGVMQNPRHLVRRRGQEARLRCSPMKGHSHVYWYRQLPEEGLKFMVYLQKENIIDESGMPKERFSAEFPKEGPSILRIQQVVRGDSAAYFCASSPSTGAMISSPLHFGNGTRLTVT.

This chain uses TRBV15 with TRBJ2-5, with D tentatively TRBD2 (7 bases). CDR3 length equals 16 residues. V lost 3 bases and J 3 bases, leaving 17 bases between the germline ends. CDR1 and CDR2 (germline): LNHNV, YYDKDF (reference sequence). This CDR3 reads CATSRRGGGVEETQYF. DNA of the CDR3: TGTGCCACCAGCAGGAGAGGGGGAGGGGTGGAAGAGACCCAGTACTTC. The full variable domain, completed using reference TRBV15 and TRBJ2-5, is DAMVIQNPRYQVTQFGKPVTLSCSQTLNHNVMYWYQQKSSQAPKLLFHYYDKDFNNEADTPDNFQSRRPNTSFCFLDIRSPGLGDTAMYLCATSRRGGGVEETQYFGPGTRLLVL.